This paragraph reports one TCR beta chain. Its target is unknown. Germline V gene data show CDR1 as SGHTA and CDR2 as FQGNSA. The V end was cut by 5 bases, the J end by 5 bases, with 21 bases between. The CDR3 has 16 amino acids. TCRdb keeps only in-frame clones here, not all; method: immunoSEQ multiplex PCR. This sample has approximately 69,000 clones, with 80% to 90% found just once. The sample is drawn from a study of OX40 agonist ivuxolimab in advanced cancers. Study-level points and caveats: In CD8+ T cells, expanded clones were on average more numerous than in CD4+.

The chain links TRBV7-2 to TRBJ1-1, with D maybe TRBD1 (5 bases). This specimen was CD4+ or CD8+ T cells sorted from blood, taken in a trial of the OX40 agonist ivuxolimab. The TCR originated in an adult with an advanced solid tumor such as melanoma, head and neck, liver or kidney cancer. The CDR3 DNA reads TGTGCCAGCAGCACCCGGTCCCAGGGTGGTAGAACTGAAGCTTTCTTT. It encodes CASSTRSQGGRTEAFF. Together with reference TRBV7-2 and TRBJ1-1, the CDR3 gives the full variable domain: GAGVSQSPSNKVTEKGKDVELRCDPISGHTALYWYRQSLGQGLEFLIYFQGNSAPDKSGLPSDRFSAERTGGSVSTLTIQRTQQEDSAVYLCASSTRSQGGRTEAFFGQGTRLTVV.